Sequencing of this TCR beta chain was carried out in a study of blood T cell repertoires in COVID-19 (dated by TCRdb to about 2020). As for the study more broadly: Samples from collaborators originated in the United States, Italy and Spain and spanned both the acute and convalescent phases of COVID-19. The material from the prospective study consisted of cDNA or gDNA derived from T cells, B-cell-depleted T cells, or PBMCs. A de-identified subject ID, COVID-19 status, age in years and sex were almost always included in the sample metadata. A freely available public database, intended as a resource for researchers studying the immune response to SARS-CoV-2, is where the repertoires were released. The dataset comprised deeply sampled blood TCRbeta repertoires from subjects exposed to, actively infected with, or recovered from COVID-19. Where available, HLA class I and class II types were taken from metadata supplied by the sample provider and were not determined by assay-based typing. The samples were drawn from the first 160 participants of the ongoing ImmuneRACE study and from over 950 subjects provided by 6 global collaborators.

On this clone: This receptor's antigen is unknown. No much larger clone is present one base from it, and per-base qualities are unavailable.

The immunoSEQ Assay, a bias-controlled multiplex PCR, was used to amplify TCRbeta CDR3 regions from genomic DNA. In the authors' own workflow: The number of nucleated cells in each sample was estimated by amplification of reference gene primers within the assay. To quantify the absolute abundance of each unique TCRbeta CDR3 rearrangement, sequence reads were collapsed and filtered. For each sample, productive Simpson clonality was calculated by taking the square root of Simpson's diversity index across productive rearrangements. TCRdb took over this immuneACCESS table, retaining in-frame rearrangements with V and J assigned. Such tables are incomplete; in checked studies, under half of the missing clones stem from an unresolved V gene, and the remainder is unexplained. The DNA gave D and trimming, while V, J and clone size come from that table. The sample table shows tens of thousands of clones, and more than 75% are seen once. The top ten clonotypes cover approximately 8% of the sample.

Collaborating institutions collected whole blood in K2EDTA tubes following their own protocols. Collaborator samples were shipped for TCRbeta analysis as frozen whole blood, isolated PBMCs, or DNA extracted from either sample type. What the research found in general, with its limitations: The quantity of clinical and demographic metadata differed by source and by participant and was supplied without curation.

Trimming removed 4 bases from V and 5 bases from J; the gene matches leave 10 bases unexplained. Including the terminal cysteine and phenylalanine, the CDR3 comprises 15 residues. The entry retains the CDR3 DNA only, 45 bases that are in frame from base 1. From a lookup of the germline V gene (reference sequence), CDR1 and CDR2 are GTSNPN and SVGIG. Sequencing input: peripheral blood. This sequence was found in a man older than 75 with active or convalescent COVID-19. This chain is built from TRBV30 and TRBJ1-4, with 7 bases matching TRBD1. The DNA sequence is given as TGTGCCTGGATGGGACCCGGGACAGAGAATGAAAAACTGTTTTTT. This encodes CAWMGPGTENEKLFF.